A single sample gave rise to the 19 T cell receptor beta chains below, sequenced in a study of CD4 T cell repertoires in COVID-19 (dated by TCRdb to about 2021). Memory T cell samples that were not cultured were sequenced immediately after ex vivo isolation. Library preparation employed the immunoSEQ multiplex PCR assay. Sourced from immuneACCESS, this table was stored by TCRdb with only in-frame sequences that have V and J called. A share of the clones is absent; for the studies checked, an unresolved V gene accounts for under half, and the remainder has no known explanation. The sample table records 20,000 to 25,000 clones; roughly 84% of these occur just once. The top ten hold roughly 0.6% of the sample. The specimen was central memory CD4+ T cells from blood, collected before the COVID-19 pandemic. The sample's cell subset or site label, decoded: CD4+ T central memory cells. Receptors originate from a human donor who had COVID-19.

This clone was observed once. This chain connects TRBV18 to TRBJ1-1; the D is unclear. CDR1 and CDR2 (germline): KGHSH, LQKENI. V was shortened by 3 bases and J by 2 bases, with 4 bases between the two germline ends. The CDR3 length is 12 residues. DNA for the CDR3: TGTGCCAGCTCACCTAGCAACACTGAAGCTTTCTTT. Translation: CASSPSNTEAFF. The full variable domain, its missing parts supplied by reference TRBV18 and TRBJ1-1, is NAGVMQNPRHLVRRRGQEARLRCSPMKGHSHVYWYRQLPEEGLKFMVYLQKENIIDESGMPKERFSAEFPKEGPSILRIQQVVRGDSAAYFCASSPSNTEAFFGQGTRLTVV.

The CDR3 DNA sequence: TGTGCCATCACCCCGGGAGGAACTAATGAAAAACTGTTTTTT. Amino acid sequence: CAITPGGTNEKLFF. The J gene is TRBJ1-4, the V gene TRBV10-3, with D hard to call. V lost 7 bases and J lost 1, with 10 bases in between. Germline CDR1 reads ENHRY; CDR2 reads SYGVKD. This CDR3 is 14 amino acids long.

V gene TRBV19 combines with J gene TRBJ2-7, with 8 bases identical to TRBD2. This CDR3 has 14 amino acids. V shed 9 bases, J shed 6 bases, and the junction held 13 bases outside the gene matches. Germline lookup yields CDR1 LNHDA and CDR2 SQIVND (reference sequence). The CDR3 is CASGTGRAGLEQYF. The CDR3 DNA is TGTGCCAGCGGGACCGGGAGGGCCGGGCTCGAGCAGTACTTC.

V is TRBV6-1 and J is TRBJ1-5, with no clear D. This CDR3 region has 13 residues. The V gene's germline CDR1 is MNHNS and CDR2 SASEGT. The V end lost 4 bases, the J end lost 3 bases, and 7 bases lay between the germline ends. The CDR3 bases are TGTGCCAGCAGTGTGGAGGCCAATCAGCCCCAGCATTTT. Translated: CASSVEANQPQHF.

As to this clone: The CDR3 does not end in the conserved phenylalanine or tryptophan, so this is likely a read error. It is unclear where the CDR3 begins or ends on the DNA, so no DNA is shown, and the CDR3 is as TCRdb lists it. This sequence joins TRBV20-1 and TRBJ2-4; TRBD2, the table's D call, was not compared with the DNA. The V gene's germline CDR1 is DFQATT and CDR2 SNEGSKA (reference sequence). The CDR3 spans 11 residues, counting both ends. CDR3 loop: CSPLGRRRGGE.

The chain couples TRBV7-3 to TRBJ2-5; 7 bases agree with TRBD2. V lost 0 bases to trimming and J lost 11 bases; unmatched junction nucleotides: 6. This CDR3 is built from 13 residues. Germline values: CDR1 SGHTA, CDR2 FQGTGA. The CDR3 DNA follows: TGTGCCAGCAGCTTAACCTGGGGAGGGCCTCAGTACTTC. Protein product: CASSLTWGGPQYF.

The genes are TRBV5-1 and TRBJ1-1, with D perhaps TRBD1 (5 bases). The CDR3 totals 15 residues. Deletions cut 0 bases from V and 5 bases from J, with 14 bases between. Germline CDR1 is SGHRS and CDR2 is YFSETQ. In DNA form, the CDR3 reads TGCGCCAGCAGCTTGGAGGGCAGGGAGGCGACTGAAGCTTTCTTT. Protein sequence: CASSLEGREATEAFF.

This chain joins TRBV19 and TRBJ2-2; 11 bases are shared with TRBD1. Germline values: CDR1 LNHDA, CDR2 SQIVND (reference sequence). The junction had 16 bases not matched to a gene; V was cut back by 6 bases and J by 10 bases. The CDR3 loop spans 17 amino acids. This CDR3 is CASRRGWGQGDSVELFF. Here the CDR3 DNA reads TGTGCCAGTAGACGCGGATGGGGACAGGGGGATTCGGTGGAGCTGTTTTTT.

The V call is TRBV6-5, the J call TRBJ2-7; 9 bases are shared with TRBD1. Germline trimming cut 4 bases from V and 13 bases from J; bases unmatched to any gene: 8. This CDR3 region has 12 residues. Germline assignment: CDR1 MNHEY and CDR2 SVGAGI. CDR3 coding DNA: TGTGCCAGCAGTTCCACCGGGACAGGGTTATACTTC. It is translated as CASSSTGTGLYF.

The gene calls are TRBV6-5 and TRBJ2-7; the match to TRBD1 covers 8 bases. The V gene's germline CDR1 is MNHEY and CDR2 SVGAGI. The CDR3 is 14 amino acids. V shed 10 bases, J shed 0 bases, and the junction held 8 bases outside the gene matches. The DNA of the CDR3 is TGTGCCACCCACGGAACAGGGGGCTCCTACGAGCAGTACTTC. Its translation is CATHGTGGSYEQYF.

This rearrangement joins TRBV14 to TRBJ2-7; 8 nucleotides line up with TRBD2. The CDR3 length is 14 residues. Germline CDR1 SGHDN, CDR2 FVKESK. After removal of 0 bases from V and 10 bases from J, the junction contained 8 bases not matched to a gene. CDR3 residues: CASSQELIAGKQYF. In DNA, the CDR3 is TGTGCCAGCAGCCAAGAGTTGATAGCGGGGAAACAGTACTTC.

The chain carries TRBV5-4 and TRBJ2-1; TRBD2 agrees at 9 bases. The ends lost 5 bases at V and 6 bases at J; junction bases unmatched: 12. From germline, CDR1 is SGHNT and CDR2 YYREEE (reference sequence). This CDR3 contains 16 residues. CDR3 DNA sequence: TGTGCCAGCAGTCCAAATGGGGCGGGGGGGGTCAATGAGCAGTTCTTC. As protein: CASSPNGAGGVNEQFF.

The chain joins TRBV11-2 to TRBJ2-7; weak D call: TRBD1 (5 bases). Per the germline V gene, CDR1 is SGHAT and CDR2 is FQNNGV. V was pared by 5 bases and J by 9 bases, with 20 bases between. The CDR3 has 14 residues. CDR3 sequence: CASSQDMTATWQYF. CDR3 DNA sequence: TGTGCCAGCAGCCAGGACATGACCGCAACATGGCAGTACTTC. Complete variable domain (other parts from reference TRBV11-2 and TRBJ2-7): EAGVAQSPRYKIIEKRQSVAFWCNPISGHATLYWYQQILGQGPKLLIQFQNNGVVDDSQLPKDRFSAERLKGVDSTLKIQPAKLEDSAVYLCASSQDMTATWQYFGPGTRLTVT.

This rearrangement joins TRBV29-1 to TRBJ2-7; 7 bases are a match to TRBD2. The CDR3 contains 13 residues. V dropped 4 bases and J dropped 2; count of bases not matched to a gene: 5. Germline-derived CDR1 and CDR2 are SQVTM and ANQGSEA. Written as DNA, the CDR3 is TGCAGCGTTGTGGGAGGGGCCCCCTACGAGCAGTACTTC. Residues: CSVVGGAPYEQYF.

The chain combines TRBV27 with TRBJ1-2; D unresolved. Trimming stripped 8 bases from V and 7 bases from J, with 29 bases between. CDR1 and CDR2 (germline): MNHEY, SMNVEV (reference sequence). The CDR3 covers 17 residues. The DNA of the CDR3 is TGTGCCAGCGGCGAGTACTCCAATCTCGACTACTATGCTGGCTACACCTTC. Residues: CASGEYSNLDYYAGYTF.

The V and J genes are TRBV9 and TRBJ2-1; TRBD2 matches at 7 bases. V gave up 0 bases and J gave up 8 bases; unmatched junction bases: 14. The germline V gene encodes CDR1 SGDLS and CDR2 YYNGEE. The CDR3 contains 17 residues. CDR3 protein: CASSVAPYGGVPHEQFF. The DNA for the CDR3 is TGTGCCAGCAGCGTAGCCCCTTATGGGGGGGTCCCCCATGAGCAGTTCTTC. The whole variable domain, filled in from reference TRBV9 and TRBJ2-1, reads DSGVTQTPKHLITATGQRVTLRCSPRSGDLSVYWYQQSLDQGLQFLIQYYNGEERAKGNILERFSAQQFPDLHSELNLSSLELGDSALYFCASSVAPYGGVPHEQFFGPGTRLTVL.

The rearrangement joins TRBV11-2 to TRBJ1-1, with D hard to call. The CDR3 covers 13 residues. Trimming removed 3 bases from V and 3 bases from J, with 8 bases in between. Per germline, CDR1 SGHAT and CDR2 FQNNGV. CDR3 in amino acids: CASSFSVDTEAFF. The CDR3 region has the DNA TGTGCCAGCAGCTTTTCGGTCGACACTGAAGCTTTCTTT.

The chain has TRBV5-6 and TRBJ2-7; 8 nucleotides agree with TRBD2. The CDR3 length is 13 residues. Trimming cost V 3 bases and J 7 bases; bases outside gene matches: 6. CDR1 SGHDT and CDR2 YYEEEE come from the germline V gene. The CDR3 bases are TGTGCCAGCAGCTCAGCGGGAGTGCGGGAGCAGTACTTC. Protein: CASSSAGVREQYF.

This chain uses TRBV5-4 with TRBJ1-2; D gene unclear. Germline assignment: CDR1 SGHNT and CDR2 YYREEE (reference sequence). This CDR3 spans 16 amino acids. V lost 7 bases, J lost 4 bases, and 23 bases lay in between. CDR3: CASLILVPGKTYGYTF. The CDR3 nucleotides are TGTGCCAGCTTAATTCTTGTACCAGGAAAGACCTATGGCTACACCTTC.